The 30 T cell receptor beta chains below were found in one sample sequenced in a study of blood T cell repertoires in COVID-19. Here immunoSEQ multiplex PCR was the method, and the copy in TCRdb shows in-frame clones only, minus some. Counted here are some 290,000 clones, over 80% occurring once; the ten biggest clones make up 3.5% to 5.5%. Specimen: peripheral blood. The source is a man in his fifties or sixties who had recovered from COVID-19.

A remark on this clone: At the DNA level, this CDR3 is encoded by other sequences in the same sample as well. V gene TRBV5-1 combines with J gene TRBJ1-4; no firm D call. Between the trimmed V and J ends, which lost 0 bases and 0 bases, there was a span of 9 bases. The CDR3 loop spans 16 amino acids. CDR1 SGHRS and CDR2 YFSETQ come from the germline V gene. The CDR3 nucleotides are TGCGCCAGCAGCTTGGCTGGGCAGGCAACTAATGAAAAACTGTTTTTT. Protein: CASSLAGQATNEKLFF.

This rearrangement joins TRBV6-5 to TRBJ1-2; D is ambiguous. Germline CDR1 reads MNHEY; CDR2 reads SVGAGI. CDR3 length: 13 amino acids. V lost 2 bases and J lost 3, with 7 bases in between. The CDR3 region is CASSYPGYYGYTF. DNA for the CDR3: TGTGCCAGCAGTTACCCGGGGTACTATGGCTACACCTTC.

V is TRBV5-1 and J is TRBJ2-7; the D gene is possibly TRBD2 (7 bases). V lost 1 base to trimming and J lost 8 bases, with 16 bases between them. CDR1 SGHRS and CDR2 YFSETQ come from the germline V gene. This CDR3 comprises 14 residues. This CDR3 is CASSLSGAGGQQYF. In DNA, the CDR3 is TGCGCCAGCAGCTTGAGCGGGGCCGGGGGCCAGCAGTACTTC.

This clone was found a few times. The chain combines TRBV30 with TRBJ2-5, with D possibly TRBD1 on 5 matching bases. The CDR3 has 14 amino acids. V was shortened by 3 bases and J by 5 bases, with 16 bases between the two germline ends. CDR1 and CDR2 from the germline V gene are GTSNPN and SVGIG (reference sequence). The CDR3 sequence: CAWSPRTRLETQYF. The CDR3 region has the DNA TGTGCCTGGAGCCCGAGGACACGCTTGGAGACCCAGTACTTC. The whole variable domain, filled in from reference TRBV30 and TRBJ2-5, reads SQTIHQWPATLVQPVGSPLSLECTVEGTSNPNLYWYRQAAGRGLQLLFYSVGIGQISSEVPQNLSASRPQDRQFILSSKKLLLSDSGFYLCAWSPRTRLETQYFGPGTRLLVL.

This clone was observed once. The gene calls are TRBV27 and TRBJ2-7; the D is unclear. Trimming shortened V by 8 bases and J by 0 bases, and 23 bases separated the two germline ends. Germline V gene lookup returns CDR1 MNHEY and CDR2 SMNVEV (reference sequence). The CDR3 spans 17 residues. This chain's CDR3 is CASRGSLAPSSSYEQYF. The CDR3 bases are TGTGCCAGCCGTGGGTCCTTAGCCCCATCGAGCTCCTACGAGCAGTACTTC.

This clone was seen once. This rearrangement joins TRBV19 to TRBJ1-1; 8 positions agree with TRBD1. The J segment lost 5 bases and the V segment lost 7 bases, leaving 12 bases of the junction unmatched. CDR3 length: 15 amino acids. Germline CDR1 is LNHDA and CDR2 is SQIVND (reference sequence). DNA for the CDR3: TGTGCCAGTATAGGACAGGGAATACTGGGTACTGAAGCTTTCTTT. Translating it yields CASIGQGILGTEAFF.

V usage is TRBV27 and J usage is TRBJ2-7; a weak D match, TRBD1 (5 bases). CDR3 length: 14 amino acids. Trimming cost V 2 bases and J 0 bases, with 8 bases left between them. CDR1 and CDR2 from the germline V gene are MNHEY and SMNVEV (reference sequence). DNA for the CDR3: TGTGCCAGCAGTTTAAAGGACAACTCCTACGAGCAGTACTTC. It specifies CASSLKDNSYEQYF.

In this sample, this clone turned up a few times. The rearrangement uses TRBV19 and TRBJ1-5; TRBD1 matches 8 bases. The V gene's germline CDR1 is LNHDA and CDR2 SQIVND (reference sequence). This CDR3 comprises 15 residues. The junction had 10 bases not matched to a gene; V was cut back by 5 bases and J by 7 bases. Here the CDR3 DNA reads TGTGCCAGTAGTCCATCAGGGGGCTTCCGGCAGCCCCAGCATTTT. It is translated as CASSPSGGFRQPQHF.

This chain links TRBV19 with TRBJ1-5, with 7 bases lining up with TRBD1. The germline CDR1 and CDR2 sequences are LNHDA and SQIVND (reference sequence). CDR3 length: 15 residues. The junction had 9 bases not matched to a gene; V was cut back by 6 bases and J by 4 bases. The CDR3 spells CASRLDRSVNQPQHF. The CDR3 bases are TGTGCCAGTAGACTGGACAGGTCTGTGAATCAGCCCCAGCATTTT.

The CDR3 nucleotides are TGTGCCTGGACCCCTTGGGCAGGTGGAGGCTACACCTTC. Translated, it gives CAWTPWAGGGYTF. This sequence joins TRBV30 and TRBJ1-2; D call uncertain. V was trimmed by 4 bases and J by 8 bases, leaving 17 bases between them. The CDR3 is made up of 13 amino acids. Germline loops: CDR1 GTSNPN, CDR2 SVGIG (reference sequence).

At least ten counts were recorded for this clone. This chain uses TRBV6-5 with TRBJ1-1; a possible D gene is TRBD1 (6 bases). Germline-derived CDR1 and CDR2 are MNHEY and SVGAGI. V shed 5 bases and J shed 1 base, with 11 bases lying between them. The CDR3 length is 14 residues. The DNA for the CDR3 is TGTGCCAGCAGTAGACAGGCTAGGAACACTGAAGCTTTCTTT. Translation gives CASSRQARNTEAFF.

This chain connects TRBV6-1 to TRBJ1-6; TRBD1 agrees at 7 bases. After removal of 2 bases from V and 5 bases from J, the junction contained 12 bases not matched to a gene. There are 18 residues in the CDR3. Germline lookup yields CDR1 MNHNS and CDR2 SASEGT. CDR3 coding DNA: TGTGCCAGCAGTGAACATGTGAGGGGGCCAACCCATAATTCACCCCTCCACTTT. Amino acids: CASSEHVRGPTHNSPLHF.

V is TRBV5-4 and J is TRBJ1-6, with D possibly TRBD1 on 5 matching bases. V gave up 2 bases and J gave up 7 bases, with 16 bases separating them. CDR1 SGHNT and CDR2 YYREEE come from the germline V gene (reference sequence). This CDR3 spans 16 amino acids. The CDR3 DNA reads TGTGCCAGCAGCTTATCGGGGGGTCCTGGCAATTCACCCCTCCACTTT. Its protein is CASSLSGGPGNSPLHF.

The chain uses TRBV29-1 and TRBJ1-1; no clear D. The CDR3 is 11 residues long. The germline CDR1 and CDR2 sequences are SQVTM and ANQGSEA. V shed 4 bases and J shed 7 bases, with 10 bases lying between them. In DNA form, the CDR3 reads TGCAGCGTTGGTGTCGAGCGTGAAGCTTTCTTT. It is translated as CSVGVEREAFF.

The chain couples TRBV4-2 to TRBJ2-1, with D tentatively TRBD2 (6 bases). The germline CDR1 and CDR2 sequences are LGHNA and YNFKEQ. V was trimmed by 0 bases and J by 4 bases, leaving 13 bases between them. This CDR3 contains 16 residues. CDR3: CASSQESREVYNEQFF. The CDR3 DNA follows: TGTGCCAGCAGCCAAGAAAGCAGGGAGGTTTACAATGAGCAGTTCTTC.

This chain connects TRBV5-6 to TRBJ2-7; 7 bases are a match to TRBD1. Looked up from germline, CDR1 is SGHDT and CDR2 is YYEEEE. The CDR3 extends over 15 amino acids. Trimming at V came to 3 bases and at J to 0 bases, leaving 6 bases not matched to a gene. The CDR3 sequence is CASSSRDRFSYEQYF. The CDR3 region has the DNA TGTGCCAGCAGCTCCCGGGACAGATTCTCCTACGAGCAGTACTTC.

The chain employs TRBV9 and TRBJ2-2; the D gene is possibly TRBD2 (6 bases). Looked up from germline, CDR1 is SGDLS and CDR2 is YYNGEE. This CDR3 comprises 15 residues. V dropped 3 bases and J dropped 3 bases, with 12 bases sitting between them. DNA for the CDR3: TGTGCCAGCAGCGGGGGACTCACCCACACCGGGGAGCTGTTTTTT. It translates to CASSGGLTHTGELFF.

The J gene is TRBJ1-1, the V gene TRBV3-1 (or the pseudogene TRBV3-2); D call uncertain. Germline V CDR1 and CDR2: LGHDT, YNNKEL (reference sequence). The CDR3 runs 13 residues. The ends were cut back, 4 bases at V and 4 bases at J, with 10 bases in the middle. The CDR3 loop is CASSLRISTEAFF. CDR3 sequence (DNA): TGTGCCAGCAGCCTACGAATTAGCACTGAAGCTTTCTTT.

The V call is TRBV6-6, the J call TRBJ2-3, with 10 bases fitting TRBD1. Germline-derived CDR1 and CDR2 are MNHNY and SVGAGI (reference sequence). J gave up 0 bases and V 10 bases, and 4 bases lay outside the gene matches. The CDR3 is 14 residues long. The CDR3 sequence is CATRGQGSTDTQYF. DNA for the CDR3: TGTGCCACGAGGGGACAGGGGAGCACAGATACGCAGTATTTT.

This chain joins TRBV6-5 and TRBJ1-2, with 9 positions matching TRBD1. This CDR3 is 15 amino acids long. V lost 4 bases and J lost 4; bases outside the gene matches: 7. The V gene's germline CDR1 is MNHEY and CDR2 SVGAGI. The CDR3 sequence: CASSSPGQGSYGYTF. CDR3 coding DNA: TGTGCCAGCAGTTCACCCGGACAGGGGAGCTATGGCTACACCTTC.

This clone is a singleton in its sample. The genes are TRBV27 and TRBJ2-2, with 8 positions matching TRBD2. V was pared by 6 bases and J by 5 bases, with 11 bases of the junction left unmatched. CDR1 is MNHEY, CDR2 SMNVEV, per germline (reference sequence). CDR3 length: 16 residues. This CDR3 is CASRGRAGARTGELFF. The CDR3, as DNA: TGTGCCAGCAGGGGGCGAGCGGGAGCGAGAACCGGGGAGCTGTTTTTT.

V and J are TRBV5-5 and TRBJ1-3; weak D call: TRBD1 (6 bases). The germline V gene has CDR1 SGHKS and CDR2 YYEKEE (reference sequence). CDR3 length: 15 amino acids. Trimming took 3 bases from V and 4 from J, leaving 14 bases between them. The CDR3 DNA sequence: TGTGCCAGCAGCTCAGTCGGACAGCGGGGAAACACCATATATTTT. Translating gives CASSSVGQRGNTIYF.

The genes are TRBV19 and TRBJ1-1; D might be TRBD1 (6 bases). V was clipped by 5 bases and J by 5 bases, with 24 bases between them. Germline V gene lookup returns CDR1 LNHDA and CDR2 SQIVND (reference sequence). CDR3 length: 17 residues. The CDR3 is CASSDPGSAKTGTEAFF. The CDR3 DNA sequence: TGTGCCAGTAGTGACCCGGGGTCAGCGAAAACAGGGACTGAAGCTTTCTTT.

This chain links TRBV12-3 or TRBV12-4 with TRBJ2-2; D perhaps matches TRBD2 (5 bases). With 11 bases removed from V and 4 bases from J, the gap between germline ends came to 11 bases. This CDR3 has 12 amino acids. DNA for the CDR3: TGTGCCGGCCGGGATTTCACCGGGGAGCTGTTTTTT. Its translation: CAGRDFTGELFF.

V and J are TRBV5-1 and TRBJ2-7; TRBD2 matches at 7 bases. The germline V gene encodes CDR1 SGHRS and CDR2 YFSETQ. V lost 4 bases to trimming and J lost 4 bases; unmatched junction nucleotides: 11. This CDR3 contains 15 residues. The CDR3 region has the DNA TGCGCCAGCAGCGCGGGACCGTCGCGGGAGTACGAGCAGTACTTC. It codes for CASSAGPSREYEQYF.

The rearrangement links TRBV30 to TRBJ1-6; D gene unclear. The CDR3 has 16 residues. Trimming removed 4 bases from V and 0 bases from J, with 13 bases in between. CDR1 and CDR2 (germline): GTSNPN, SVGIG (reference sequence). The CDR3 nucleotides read TGTGCCTGGAATCTACGGAGTAGCTCCTATAATTCACCCCTCCACTTT. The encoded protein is CAWNLRSSSYNSPLHF.

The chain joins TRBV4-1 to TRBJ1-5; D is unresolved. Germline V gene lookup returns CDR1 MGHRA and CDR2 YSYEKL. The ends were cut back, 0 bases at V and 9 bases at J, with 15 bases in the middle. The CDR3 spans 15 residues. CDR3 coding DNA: TGCGCCAGCAGCCAAGAGTTGTCAGCGAGGCTGCCCCAGCATTTT. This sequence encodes CASSQELSARLPQHF.

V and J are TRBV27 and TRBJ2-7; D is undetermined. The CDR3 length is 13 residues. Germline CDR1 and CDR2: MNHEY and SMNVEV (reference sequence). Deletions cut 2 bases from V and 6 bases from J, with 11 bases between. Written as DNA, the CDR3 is TGTGCCAGCAGTTTAAGTCGACTCACCGAGCAGTACTTC. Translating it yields CASSLSRLTEQYF.

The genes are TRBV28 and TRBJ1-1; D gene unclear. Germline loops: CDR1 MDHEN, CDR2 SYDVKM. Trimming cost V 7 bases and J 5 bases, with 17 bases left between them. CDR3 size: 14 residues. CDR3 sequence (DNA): TGTGCCAGCACCACGGGCGGGTTTTATACTGAAGCTTTCTTT. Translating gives CASTTGGFYTEAFF.

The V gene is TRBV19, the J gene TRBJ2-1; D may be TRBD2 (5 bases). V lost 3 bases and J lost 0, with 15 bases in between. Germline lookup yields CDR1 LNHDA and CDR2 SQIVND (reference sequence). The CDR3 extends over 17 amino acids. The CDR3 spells CASSIISAGSSYNEQFF. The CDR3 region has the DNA TGTGCCAGTAGTATTATTTCGGCGGGCAGCTCCTACAATGAGCAGTTCTTC. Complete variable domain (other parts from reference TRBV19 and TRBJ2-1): DGGITQSPKYLFRKEGQNVTLSCEQNLNHDAMYWYRQDPGQGLRLIYYSQIVNDFQKGDIAEGYSVSREKKESFPLTVTSAQKNPTAFYLCASSIISAGSSYNEQFFGPGTRLTVL.